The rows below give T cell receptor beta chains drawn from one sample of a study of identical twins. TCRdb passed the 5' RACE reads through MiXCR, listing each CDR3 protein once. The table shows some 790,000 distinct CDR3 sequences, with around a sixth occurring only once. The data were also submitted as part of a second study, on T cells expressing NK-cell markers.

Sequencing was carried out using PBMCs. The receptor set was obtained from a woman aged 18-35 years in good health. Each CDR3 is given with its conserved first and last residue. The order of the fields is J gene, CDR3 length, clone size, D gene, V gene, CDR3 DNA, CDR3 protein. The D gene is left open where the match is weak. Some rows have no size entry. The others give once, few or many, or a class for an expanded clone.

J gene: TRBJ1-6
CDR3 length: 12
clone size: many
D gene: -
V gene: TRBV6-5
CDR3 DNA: TGTGCCAGCAGTTACCGCGATTCACCCCTCCACTTT
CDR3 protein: CASSYRDSPLHF

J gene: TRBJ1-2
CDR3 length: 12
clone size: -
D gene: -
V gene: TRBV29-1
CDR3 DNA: TGCAGCGTCTCCGGGACGCTCTATGGCTACACCTTC
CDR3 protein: CSVSGTLYGYTF

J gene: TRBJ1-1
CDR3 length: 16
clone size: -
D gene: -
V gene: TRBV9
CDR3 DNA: TGTGCCAGCAGCCCCCAGGGCGCAACTCTGAACACTGAAGCTTTCTTT
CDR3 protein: CASSPQGATLNTEAFF

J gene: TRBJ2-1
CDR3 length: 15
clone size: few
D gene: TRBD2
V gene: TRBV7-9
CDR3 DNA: TGTGCCAGCAGCTTAGCTCTGCGGGAGGACGATGAGCAGTTCTTC
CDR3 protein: CASSLALREDDEQFF

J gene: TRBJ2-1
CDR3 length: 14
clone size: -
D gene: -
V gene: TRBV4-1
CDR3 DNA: TGCGCCAGCAGCCAGGATATAAGGGGCAGCGAGCAGTTCTTC
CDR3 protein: CASSQDIRGSEQFF

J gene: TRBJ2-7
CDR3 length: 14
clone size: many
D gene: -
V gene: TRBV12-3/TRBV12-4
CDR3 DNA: TGTGCCAGCAGTTTCCGGCTAGTTTCCGACGAGCAGTACTTC
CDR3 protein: CASSFRLVSDEQYF

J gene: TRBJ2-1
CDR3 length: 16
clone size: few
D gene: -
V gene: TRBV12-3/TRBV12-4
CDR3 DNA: TGTGCCAGCAGAAGTTTATCCCCTGGGGACTACAATGAGCAGTTCTTC
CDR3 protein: CASRSLSPGDYNEQFF

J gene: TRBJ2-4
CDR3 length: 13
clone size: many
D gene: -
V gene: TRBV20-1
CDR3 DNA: TGCAGTGCTAGACAGGCCGCGCGGAACATTCAGTACTTC
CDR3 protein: CSARQAARNIQYF

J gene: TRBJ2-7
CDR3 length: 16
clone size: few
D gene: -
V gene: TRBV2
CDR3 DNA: TGTGCCAGCAGGTACCGGGACCTCACCTACTCCTACGAGCAGTACTTC
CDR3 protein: CASRYRDLTYSYEQYF

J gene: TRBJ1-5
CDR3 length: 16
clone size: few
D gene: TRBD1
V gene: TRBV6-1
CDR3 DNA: TGTGCCAGCAGTGCAATGACAGGGCCCTACAATCAGCCCCAGCATTTT
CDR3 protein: CASSAMTGPYNQPQHF

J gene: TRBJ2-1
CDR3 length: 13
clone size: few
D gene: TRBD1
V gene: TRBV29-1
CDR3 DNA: TGCAGCGTTGTCCCGGACAGGGACGATGAGCAGTTCTTC
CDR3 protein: CSVVPDRDDEQFF

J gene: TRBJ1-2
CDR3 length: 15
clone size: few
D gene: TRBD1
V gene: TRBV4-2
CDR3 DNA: TGTGCCAGCAGCCAAGACCGAGACAGGGGGCAAGGCTACACCTTC
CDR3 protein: CASSQDRDRGQGYTF

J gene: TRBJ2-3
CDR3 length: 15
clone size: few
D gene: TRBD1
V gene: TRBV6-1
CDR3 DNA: TGTGCCAGCAGCCGACAGGGGTCTAGCACAGATACGCAGTATTTT
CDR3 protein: CASSRQGSSTDTQYF

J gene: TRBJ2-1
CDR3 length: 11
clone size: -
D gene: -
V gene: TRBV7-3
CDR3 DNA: TGTGCCAGCAGCTTAACGGAGACTATTTTCTTC
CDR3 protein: CASSLTETIFF

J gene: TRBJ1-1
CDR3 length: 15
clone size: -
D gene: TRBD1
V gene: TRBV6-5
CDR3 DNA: TGTGCCAGCAGTTACGAGGACAGGGGCCCCCTAAAAGCTTTCTTT
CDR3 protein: CASSYEDRGPLKAFF

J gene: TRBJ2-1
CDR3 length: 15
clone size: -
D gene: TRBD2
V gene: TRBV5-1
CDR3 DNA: TGCGCCAGCAGCTTGGACGGGGGGATATACAATGAGCAGTTCTTC
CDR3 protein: CASSLDGGIYNEQFF

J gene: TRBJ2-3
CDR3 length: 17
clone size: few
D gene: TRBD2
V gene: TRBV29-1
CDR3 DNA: TGCAGCGCAAACACCCCCGGGACTAGGGCTTTCACAGATACGCAGTATTTT
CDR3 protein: CSANTPGTRAFTDTQYF

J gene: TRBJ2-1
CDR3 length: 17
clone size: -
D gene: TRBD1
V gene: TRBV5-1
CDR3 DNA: TGCGCCAGCAGCTTGGTGCTCCTCGGGACAGGGGTCACCGAGCAGTTCTTC
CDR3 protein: CASSLVLLGTGVTEQFF

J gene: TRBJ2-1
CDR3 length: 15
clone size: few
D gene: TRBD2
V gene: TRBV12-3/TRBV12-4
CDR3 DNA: TGTGCCAGCAGTTTCGGCGGGGGGAACTACAATGAGCAGTTCTTC
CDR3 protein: CASSFGGGNYNEQFF

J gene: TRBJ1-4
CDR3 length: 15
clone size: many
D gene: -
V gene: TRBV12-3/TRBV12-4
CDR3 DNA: TGTGCCAGCGGGTCCTACGGGACTTCTAATGAAAAACTGTTTTTT
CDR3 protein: CASGSYGTSNEKLFF

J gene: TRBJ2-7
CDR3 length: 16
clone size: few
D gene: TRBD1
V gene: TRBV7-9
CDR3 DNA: TGTGCCAGCAGGGTAGGAGGACAGGAACGCTCCTACGAGCAGTACTTC
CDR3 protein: CASRVGGQERSYEQYF

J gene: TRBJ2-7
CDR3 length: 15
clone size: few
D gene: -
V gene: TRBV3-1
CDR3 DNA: TGTGCCAGCAGCCACCCACGAGCCAGGGGTTACGAGCAGTACTTC
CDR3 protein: CASSHPRARGYEQYF

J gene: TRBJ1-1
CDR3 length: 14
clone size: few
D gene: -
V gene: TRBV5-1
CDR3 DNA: TGCGCCAGCAGCCCAAGCCGTCTGGTCACTGAAGCTTTCTTT
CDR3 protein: CASSPSRLVTEAFF

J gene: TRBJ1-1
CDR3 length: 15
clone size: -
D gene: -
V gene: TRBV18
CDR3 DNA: TGTGCCAGCTCACTTTCCCAGGGAGGTGAAACTGAAGCTTTCTTT
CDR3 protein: CASSLSQGGETEAFF

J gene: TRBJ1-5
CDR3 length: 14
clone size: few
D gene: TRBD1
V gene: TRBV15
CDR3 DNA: TGTGCCACCAGCAGAGAAGGGGGCTACCAGCCCCAGCATTTT
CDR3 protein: CATSREGGYQPQHF

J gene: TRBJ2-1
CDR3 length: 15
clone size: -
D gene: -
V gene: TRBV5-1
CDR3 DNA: TGCGCCAGCAGCTTGGCTCTAGCCGAGGTAAATGAGCAGTTCTTC
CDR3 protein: CASSLALAEVNEQFF

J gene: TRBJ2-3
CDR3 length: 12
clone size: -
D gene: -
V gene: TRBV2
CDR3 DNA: TGTGCCAGCGCTGAGGGTAACGGAGCGCAGTATTTT
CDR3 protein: CASAEGNGAQYF

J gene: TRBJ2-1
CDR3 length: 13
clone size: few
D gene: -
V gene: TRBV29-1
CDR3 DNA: TGCAGCGCCACTAGGGGCTCCTACAATGAGCAGTTCTTC
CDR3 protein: CSATRGSYNEQFF